These 28 T cell receptor beta chains came from one sample sequenced in a study of early T cells in non-severe SARS-CoV-2 infection (dated by TCRdb to about 2021). The library came from 5' RACE. Sequencing was carried out with a NextSeq 500. TCRdb itself trimmed the public reads at Q25 with fastp, ran MiXCR and retained productive beta chains. Rows with a matching CDR3 protein are joined into one entry that keeps the most common DNA and genes. The sample table shows some 49,000 distinct CDR3 sequences, and 12% are seen once. The top ten hold 9.1% of the sample. Sequencing was performed on whole blood. The source is an adult who was a healthcare worker with PCR-confirmed SARS-CoV-2 infection or an uninfected control (not recorded which).

This clonotype was recorded many times. Germline and junction disagree at one end, which may indicate a read error. The chain is built from TRBV4-2 and TRBJ1-4, with a weak D call TRBD1 (6 bases). The germline CDR1 and CDR2 sequences are LGHNA and YNFKEQ. The CDR3 has 16 residues. The CDR3 nucleotides are TGTGCCAGCAGCCAAGTGGAAGGGACAACGAATGAAAAACTGTTTTTT. The encoded protein is CASSQVEGTTNEKLFF.

The rearrangement links TRBV6-2 or TRBV6-3 to TRBJ2-1; 9 bases are shared with TRBD2. Trimming removed 5 bases from V and 12 bases from J; junction bases left unmatched: 2. CDR3 length: 11 amino acids. The germline gives CDR1 MNHEY, CDR2 SVGEGT. The CDR3 loop reads CASSQAGGQFF. Written as DNA, the CDR3 is TGTGCCAGCAGTCAAGCGGGGGGGCAGTTCTTC.

In its sample, this clonotype was seen many times. The CDR3 DNA sequence: TGCGCCAGCAGCACCGGACAGGGGGTACAGCCCCAGCATTTT. This translates into CASSTGQGVQPQHF. V usage is TRBV5-1 and J usage is TRBJ1-5, with 10 bases fitting TRBD1. This CDR3 contains 14 residues. CDR1 SGHRS and CDR2 YFSETQ come from the germline V gene. With 4 bases clipped from V and 7 bases from J, the junction kept 5 bases outside the gene matches.

This clonotype turned up a few times. V and J are TRBV20-1 and TRBJ2-7; TRBD2 aligns across 9 bases. The CDR3 runs to 15 residues. Germline CDR1 DFQATT, CDR2 SNEGSKA (reference sequence). Germline trimming cut 3 bases from V and 3 bases from J; bases unmatched to any gene: 9. The CDR3 DNA follows: TGCAGTGCTAGGGCTAGCGGGAATTTCGACTACGAGCAGTACTTC. Translating gives CSARASGNFDYEQYF.

This clonotype was seen ten or more times. The chain carries TRBV21-1 and TRBJ2-7; the D call TRBD1 from the table was never checked on the DNA. TRBV21-1 is a pseudogene locus. The CDR3 loop spans 17 amino acids. The DNA for the CDR3 is TGTGCCAGCAGCAAAGGGGGGGACAGGGACCGCTCCTACGAGCAGTACTTC. Its protein is CASSKGGDRDRSYEQYF.

The table lists this clonotype with many counts. The chain has TRBV13 and TRBJ1-1, with a weak D call TRBD1 (6 bases). Trimming pared 5 bases from V and 0 bases from J, leaving 16 bases between. CDR3 size: 16 residues. CDR1 and CDR2 (germline): PRHDT, FYEKMQ (reference sequence). The CDR3: CASSVSLRGLNTEAFF. The CDR3 nucleotides read TGTGCCAGCAGCGTAAGCCTCAGGGGATTGAACACTGAAGCTTTCTTT.

This clonotype was detected only a few times. The V call is TRBV10-3, the J call TRBJ2-6; D is undetermined. V was shortened by 6 bases and J by 0 bases, with 6 bases between the two germline ends. The CDR3 covers 14 residues. Germline values: CDR1 ENHRY, CDR2 SYGVKD. CDR3 sequence reads: CAIRRNSGANVLTF. CDR3 nucleotides: TGTGCCATCAGACGAAACTCTGGGGCCAACGTCCTGACTTTC.

A word on this clonotype: One junction end disagrees with the germline gene, perhaps due to a read error. Here the CDR3 DNA reads TGTGCCAGCAAAGGGGGACAGAACAATCAGCCCCAGCTTTTT. The encoded protein is CASKGGQNNQPQLF. The chain is built from TRBV6-1 and TRBJ1-5, with TRBD1 matching 7 bases. Per the germline V gene, CDR1 is MNHNS and CDR2 is SASEGT. The CDR3 runs to 14 residues.

This clonotype appeared a few times. This chain links TRBV2 with TRBJ2-5; a possible D gene is TRBD2 (6 bases). Trimming removed 7 bases at V and 4 bases at J, with 16 bases between. The CDR3 runs 14 residues. Germline CDR1 SNHLY, CDR2 FYNNEI. CDR3 region: CASTLGWRGETQYF. DNA for the CDR3: TGTGCCAGCACCCTCGGGTGGAGGGGAGAGACCCAGTACTTC.

This clonotype was counted ten times or more. The DNA of the CDR3 is TGCGCCAGCAGCCATGGACCTGGGAATCAGCCCCAGCATTTT. This codes for CASSHGPGNQPQHF. The chain carries TRBV4-3 and TRBJ1-5, with D unresolved. V lost 3 bases and J 4 bases, leaving 10 bases between the germline ends. Germline V gene data show CDR1 as LGHNA and CDR2 as YSLEER. This CDR3 contains 14 residues.

This clonotype was counted at least ten times. The chain employs TRBV7-3 and TRBJ2-7; possible D gene TRBD2, 5 bases. Trimming cost V 4 bases and J 6 bases, with 13 bases left between them. CDR3 length: 13 amino acids. From germline, CDR1 is SGHTA and CDR2 FQGTGA. CDR3: CASSSPSSGEQYF. The CDR3 nucleotides are TGTGCCAGCAGCTCCCCCTCAAGCGGCGAGCAGTACTTC.

The chain links TRBV4-1 to TRBJ2-7; no clear D gene. The germline CDR1 and CDR2 sequences are MGHRA and YSYEKL. The germline V and J ends were trimmed by 1 base and 12 bases, with 10 bases remaining between them. This CDR3 region has 11 residues. CDR3 region: CASSQGSLRYF. CDR3 in DNA: TGCGCCAGCAGCCAAGGCAGTCTTCGGTACTTC.

The chain employs TRBV3-1 and TRBJ1-1; the match to TRBD1 covers 9 bases. This CDR3 spans 15 amino acids. J was trimmed by 4 bases and V by 0 bases; bases with no gene match: 3. The germline CDR1 and CDR2 sequences are LGHDT and YNNKEL (reference sequence). In DNA, the CDR3 is TGTGCCAGCAGCCAAGATCGACAGGGGGGCACTGAAGCTTTCTTT. It yields the protein CASSQDRQGGTEAFF.

The chain uses TRBV29-1 and TRBJ2-1, with TRBD1 identical over 7 bases. V dropped 4 bases and J dropped 7; count of bases not matched to a gene: 7. The length of the CDR3 is 13 residues. Germline V lookup: CDR1 SQVTM, CDR2 ANQGSEA. Here the CDR3 reads CSVARGPGNEQFF. CDR3 nucleotide sequence: TGCAGCGTTGCGAGGGGGCCAGGGAATGAGCAGTTCTTC.

The table lists this clonotype with many counts. The chain uses TRBV29-1 and TRBJ1-5; a weak D match, TRBD1 (6 bases). CDR3 size: 13 residues. Germline CDR1 reads SQVTM; CDR2 reads ANQGSEA. V was cut by 6 bases and J by 3 bases, with 12 bases left in between. The CDR3 reads CSVTGQSNQPQHF. CDR3 coding DNA: TGCAGCGTGACTGGACAGTCCAATCAGCCCCAGCATTTT. Drawing the rest from reference TRBV29-1 and TRBJ1-5, the complete variable domain is SAVISQKPSRDICQRGTSLTIQCQVDSQVTMMFWYRQQPGQSLTLIATANQGSEATYESGFVIDKFPISRPNLTFSTLTVSNMSPEDSSIYLCSVTGQSNQPQHFGDGTRLSIL.

This clonotype was detected many times. This sequence joins TRBV12-3 or TRBV12-4 and TRBJ2-1; 7 bases are shared with TRBD2. V shed 3 bases, J shed 6 bases, and the junction held 8 bases outside the gene matches. The CDR3 consists of 15 residues. This CDR3 reads CASSFSPAGFNEQFF. The CDR3 nucleotides read TGTGCCAGCAGTTTCAGTCCAGCGGGATTCAATGAGCAGTTCTTC.

This clonotype was recorded at least ten times. V gene TRBV12-3 or TRBV12-4 combines with J gene TRBJ1-1; 7 bases match TRBD1. The CDR3 extends over 12 amino acids. The J segment lost 3 bases and the V segment lost 7 bases, leaving 2 bases of the junction unmatched. The CDR3 spells CASTTGDTEAFF. For the CDR3, the DNA is TGTGCCAGCACCACAGGGGACACTGAAGCTTTCTTT.

The chain has TRBV7-9 and TRBJ2-7; D not resolved. Germline CDR1 SEHNR, CDR2 FQNEAQ (reference sequence). Between the trimmed V and J ends, which lost 5 bases and 5 bases, there was a span of 10 bases. This CDR3 is built from 12 residues. The CDR3 coding sequence is TGTGCCAGCAGCCCAGGATCCCACGAGCAGTACTTC. This encodes CASSPGSHEQYF.

This clonotype was counted a few times. This rearrangement joins TRBV5-1 to TRBJ1-5, with TRBD1 matching over 7 bases. This CDR3 contains 19 residues. Germline lookup yields CDR1 SGHRS and CDR2 YFSETQ. V lost 4 bases and J lost 4; bases outside the gene matches: 20. The CDR3: CASSPLPSSTGARNQPQHF. In nucleotides, the CDR3 is TGCGCCAGCAGCCCCCTCCCTAGCAGCACAGGGGCCCGGAATCAGCCCCAGCATTTT.

This clonotype was detected ten times or more. The genes are TRBV7-9 and TRBJ1-3; D is ambiguous. Germline loops: CDR1 SEHNR, CDR2 FQNEAQ (reference sequence). V dropped 1 base and J dropped 0 bases, with 7 bases sitting between them. This CDR3 is built from 15 residues. CDR3 DNA sequence: TGTGCCAGCAGCTTAGTGGGAATCTCTGGAAACACCATATATTTT. Its translation: CASSLVGISGNTIYF. Full variable domain (rest looked up from reference TRBV7-9 and TRBJ1-3): DTGVSQNPRHKITKRGQNVTFRCDPISEHNRLYWYRQTLGQGPEFLTYFQNEAQLEKSRLLSDRFSAERPKGSFSTLEIQRTEQGDSAMYLCASSLVGISGNTIYFGEGSWLTVV.

CDR3 sequence reads: CASRPGGNTIYF. The DNA for the CDR3 is TGTGCCTCTCGCCCGGGGGGAAACACCATATATTTT. The chain links TRBV28 to TRBJ1-3; D is unresolved. Germline V gene lookup returns CDR1 MDHEN and CDR2 SYDVKM. Trimming took 11 bases from V and 4 from J, leaving 12 bases between them. The CDR3 runs 12 residues.

This clonotype was counted at least ten times. This chain uses TRBV6-6 with TRBJ2-3; maybe TRBD2 (6 bases). CDR3 length: 16 amino acids. Germline V gene data show CDR1 as MNHNY and CDR2 as SVGAGI (reference sequence). V dropped 4 bases and J dropped 5 bases, with 19 bases sitting between them. CDR3: CASSFFGGAPGDTQYF. In DNA form, the CDR3 reads TGTGCCAGCAGTTTTTTTGGAGGGGCCCCCGGAGATACGCAGTATTTT.

This clonotype has more than one count but fewer than ten. The chain employs TRBV29-1 and TRBJ2-5; 7 bases are a match to TRBD1. The CDR3 runs to 13 residues. The germline V gene has CDR1 SQVTM and CDR2 ANQGSEA. V lost 4 bases to trimming and J lost 8 bases; unmatched junction nucleotides: 10. CDR3 sequence reads: CSVGGQDVFTQYF. The CDR3 nucleotides read TGCAGCGTTGGAGGACAGGACGTATTTACCCAGTACTTC.

The CDR3 DNA follows: TGTGCCAGCACCAATGGCGGGACAGATAGGGCTTTCTTT. This translates into CASTNGGTDRAFF. V is TRBV6-6 and J is TRBJ1-1; TRBD1 matches 7 bases. The CDR3 is made up of 13 amino acids. Germline trimming cut 7 bases from V and 11 bases from J; bases unmatched to any gene: 13. Germline loops: CDR1 MNHNY, CDR2 SVGAGI (reference sequence).

There are many counts of this clonotype. V gene TRBV28 combines with J gene TRBJ2-3; 10 bases line up with TRBD2. In germline, CDR1 is MDHEN, CDR2 SYDVKM. The CDR3 is 17 amino acids. V shed 5 bases, J shed 5 bases, and the junction held 13 bases outside the gene matches. CDR3 region: CASSPRLLAGARDTQYF. The CDR3 region has the DNA TGTGCCAGCAGTCCACGACTGCTAGCGGGGGCGAGAGATACGCAGTATTTT.

This chain uses TRBV7-8 with TRBJ1-5, with 12 bases aligning to TRBD1. The CDR3 is 16 amino acids. The germline CDR1 and CDR2 sequences are SGHVS and FQNEAQ. V lost 3 bases, J lost 5 bases, and 5 bases stayed unmatched. The CDR3 nucleotides are TGTGCCAGCAGCTTGGGACAGGGGGCCGGCCATCAGCCCCAGCATTTT. Translation: CASSLGQGAGHQPQHF.

The V and J genes are TRBV7-9 and TRBJ1-6, with 9 bases matching TRBD1. Trimming cost V 4 bases and J 11 bases; bases outside gene matches: 6. CDR3 length: 14 residues. The germline CDR1 and CDR2 sequences are SEHNR and FQNEAQ (reference sequence). CDR3 amino acids: CASSSGTGIPPLHF. In DNA form, the CDR3 reads TGTGCCAGCAGCTCCGGGACAGGGATACCACCCCTCCACTTT.

This clonotype was observed a few times. V is TRBV13 and J is TRBJ1-1; TRBD1 might be the D (5 bases). Germline loops: CDR1 PRHDT, CDR2 FYEKMQ (reference sequence). The CDR3 loop spans 16 amino acids. Trimming left V 2 bases short and J 1 base short, with 14 bases between. CDR3 protein: CASSLRAGKSNTEAFF. In nucleotides, the CDR3 is TGTGCCAGCAGCTTACGAGCAGGGAAATCGAACACTGAAGCTTTCTTT.